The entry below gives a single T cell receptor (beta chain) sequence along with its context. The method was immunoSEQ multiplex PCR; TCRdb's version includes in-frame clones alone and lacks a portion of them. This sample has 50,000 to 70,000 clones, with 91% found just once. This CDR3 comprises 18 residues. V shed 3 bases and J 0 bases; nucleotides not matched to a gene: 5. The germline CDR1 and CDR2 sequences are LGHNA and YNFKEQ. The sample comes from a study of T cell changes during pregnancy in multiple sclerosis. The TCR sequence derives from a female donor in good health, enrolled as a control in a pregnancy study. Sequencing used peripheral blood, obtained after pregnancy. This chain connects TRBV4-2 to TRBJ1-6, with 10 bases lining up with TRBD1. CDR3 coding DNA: TGTGCCAGCAGCCACGGGACAGGGGTCCTCTCCTATAATTCACCCCTCCACTTT. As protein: CASSHGTGVLSYNSPLHF.